One sample yielded the 6 T cell receptor beta chains listed below, sequenced in a study of T-cell memory formation after mild COVID-19. TCRdb reprocessed the 5' RACE reads with MiXCR, giving one entry per CDR3 protein. The sample comprises approximately 500,000 distinct CDR3 sequences, more than 20% of which are singletons, and around 12% rests with the top ten. The material sequenced was PBMCs or a T cell subset sorted from them (not recorded which). These TCRs come from an adult woman who had mild COVID-19 (a few samples of this study predate the infection). Cell type and time point are not known.

This clonotype was counted only a few times. The rearrangement joins TRBV5-1 to TRBJ2-7, with D possibly being TRBD2 (6 bases). V lost 4 bases and J 1 base, leaving 9 bases between the germline ends. The germline CDR1 and CDR2 sequences are SGHRS and YFSETQ. There are 13 residues in the CDR3. The CDR3 loop reads CASSGGTSYEQYF. The CDR3 coding sequence is TGCGCCAGCAGCGGAGGGACTTCCTACGAGCAGTACTTC.

This clonotype was seen a handful of times. This sequence joins TRBV2 and TRBJ2-3; D gene unclear. The V and J ends lost 9 bases and 4 bases respectively, with 11 bases between them. CDR1 and CDR2 from the germline V gene are SNHLY and FYNNEI. The CDR3 length is 12 residues. In DNA form, the CDR3 reads TGTGCCAGTAACCTTAGCCCAGATACGCAGTATTTT. This sequence encodes CASNLSPDTQYF.

The chain has TRBV7-9 and TRBJ2-1; possibly TRBD1 or TRBD2 for D (5 bases each). The CDR3 loop spans 13 amino acids. Germline CDR1 and CDR2: SEHNR and FQNEAQ (reference sequence). The V end was cut by 1 base, the J end by 13 bases, with 14 bases between. The CDR3 nucleotides are TGTGCCAGCAGCTTAGATTTGGGACCTAGCCAGTTCTTC. Translation: CASSLDLGPSQFF.

The genes are TRBV5-6 and TRBJ2-7; 7 positions match TRBD1. CDR1 and CDR2 from the germline V gene are SGHDT and YYEEEE. The CDR3 has 15 amino acids. With V trimmed by 5 bases and J by 4 bases, 12 bases remained unmatched. In DNA, the CDR3 is TGTGCCAGCAGTTACCGACAGGGACCCTTTTACGAGCAGTACTTC. It is translated as CASSYRQGPFYEQYF.

This clonotype has a handful of counts. The chain couples TRBV24-1 to TRBJ2-1, with 8 bases fitting TRBD1. The CDR3 is 14 residues long. With 6 bases clipped from V and 10 bases from J, the junction kept 10 bases outside the gene matches. CDR1 is KGHDR and CDR2 is SFDVKD in the germline V gene. DNA of the CDR3: TGTGCCACCAGTTTTTCCAGGGGGCGAGAGGAGCAGTTCTTC. Its translation is CATSFSRGREEQFF.

The chain uses TRBV12-3 or TRBV12-4 and TRBJ2-7; TRBD1 agrees at 9 bases. V lost 6 bases, J lost 1 base, and 7 bases stayed unmatched. The CDR3 is made up of 15 amino acids. The DNA for the CDR3 is TGTGCCAGCAGCCTTGGGGACAGGGCATCCTACGAGCAGTACTTC. Protein sequence: CASSLGDRASYEQYF.